One sample yielded the 14 T cell receptor beta chains listed below, sequenced in a study of blood T cell repertoires in COVID-19. Data came from immunoSEQ multiplex PCR; TCRdb stores just in-frame clones and leaves some out. The profile shows tens of thousands of clones, around 90% of them singletons. What was sequenced was peripheral blood. Receptors originate from a human donor in a cohort sampled during active COVID-19.

V is TRBV19 and J is TRBJ2-3; 13 positions match TRBD2. Per the germline V gene, CDR1 is LNHDA and CDR2 is SQIVND (reference sequence). V lost 3 bases and J lost 5; bases outside the gene matches: 2. This CDR3 has 15 amino acids. The CDR3 coding sequence is TGTGCCAGTAGTATTCGGACTAGCGGGAGAGATACGCAGTATTTT. Amino acids: CASSIRTSGRDTQYF.

The J gene is TRBJ1-6, the V gene TRBV27; 8 nucleotides match TRBD1. CDR1 MNHEY and CDR2 SMNVEV come from the germline V gene (reference sequence). The CDR3 is made up of 16 amino acids. V was pared by 2 bases and J by 1 base, with 1 base of the junction left unmatched. The CDR3 loop is CASSLQGASYNSPLHF. In nucleotides, the CDR3 is TGTGCCAGCAGTTTACAGGGGGCGTCCTATAATTCACCCCTCCACTTT.

This clone has a single count. V gene TRBV11-3 combines with J gene TRBJ2-7; the match to TRBD1 covers 8 bases. The V gene's germline CDR1 is SGHNT and CDR2 YENEEA. CDR3 size: 15 residues. V was pared by 0 bases and J by 5 bases, with 6 bases of the junction left unmatched. For the CDR3, the DNA is TGTGCCAGCAGCTTAGATGGACAGGGTTCGGACGAGCAGTACTTC. Its translation is CASSLDGQGSDEQYF.

This chain uses TRBV19 with TRBJ1-2; TRBD1 might be the D (6 bases). The V end lost 7 bases, the J end lost 2 bases, and 20 bases lay between the germline ends. Per the germline V gene, CDR1 is LNHDA and CDR2 is SQIVND (reference sequence). CDR3 length: 16 residues. The CDR3 reads CASTSGHRFSNYGYTF. Here the CDR3 DNA reads TGTGCCAGTACCTCGGGACACAGATTCTCAAACTATGGCTACACCTTC. Together with reference TRBV19 and TRBJ1-2, the CDR3 gives the full variable domain: DGGITQSPKYLFRKEGQNVTLSCEQNLNHDAMYWYRQDPGQGLRLIYYSQIVNDFQKGDIAEGYSVSREKKESFPLTVTSAQKNPTAFYLCASTSGHRFSNYGYTFGSGTRLTVV.

This clone came up a few times. The chain uses TRBV10-3 and TRBJ1-2, with D possibly matching TRBD1 (5 bases). CDR3 length: 14 residues. The germline V gene has CDR1 ENHRY and CDR2 SYGVKD. V lost 3 bases to trimming and J lost 7 bases, with 15 bases between them. In DNA, the CDR3 is TGTGCCATCAGTGAACAGGACACCCGGCGTGGCTACACCTTC. Protein: CAISEQDTRRGYTF.

The chain is built from TRBV7-2 and TRBJ1-1, with D tentatively TRBD1 (5 bases). Trimming removed 5 bases at V and 1 base at J, with 14 bases between. This CDR3 spans 15 amino acids. Germline V gene lookup returns CDR1 SGHTA and CDR2 FQGNSA. CDR3 sequence reads: CASSPFGGSNTEAFF. The CDR3 DNA is TGTGCCAGCAGCCCGTTCGGGGGGTCGAACACTGAAGCTTTCTTT.

V usage is TRBV10-3 and J usage is TRBJ1-3; possibly TRBD1 for D (5 bases). CDR1 and CDR2 (germline): ENHRY, SYGVKD. The CDR3 consists of 14 residues. V was shortened by 3 bases and J by 4 bases, with 10 bases between the two germline ends. CDR3 coding DNA: TGTGCCATCAGTGAACGAGACAGAGGAAACACCATATATTTT. Its protein product is CAISERDRGNTIYF.

The chain combines TRBV18 with TRBJ2-5; D perhaps matches TRBD2 (7 bases). Trimming removed 3 bases from V and 4 bases from J, with 12 bases in between. The CDR3 consists of 14 residues. CDR1 and CDR2 (germline): KGHSH, LQKENI. The CDR3 DNA is TGTGCCAGCTCACCGGGGGGGCCGGGAGAGACCCAGTACTTC. Its protein is CASSPGGPGETQYF.

The sample holds one count of this clone. The chain recombines TRBV6-6 with TRBJ2-2; 9 bases map to TRBD2. This CDR3 has 14 amino acids. CDR1 and CDR2 from the germline V gene are MNHNY and SVGAGI (reference sequence). V lost 6 bases and J lost 6; bases outside the gene matches: 5. CDR3: CASRRTSVSGELFF. The CDR3, as DNA: TGTGCCAGCAGGAGGACTAGCGTGTCCGGGGAGCTGTTTTTT.

The chain uses TRBV19 and TRBJ2-2; the D is unclear. The V gene lost 6 bases and the J gene lost 1 base, with 9 bases spanning the gap. This CDR3 has 14 residues. CDR1 and CDR2 from the germline V gene are LNHDA and SQIVND (reference sequence). In nucleotides, the CDR3 is TGTGCCAGTAGGAGATACTTGAACACCGGGGAGCTGTTTTTT. As protein: CASRRYLNTGELFF.

The sample holds a few counts of this clone. This sequence joins TRBV19 and TRBJ2-2, with a possible D match to TRBD1 (5 bases). CDR1 is LNHDA, CDR2 SQIVND, per germline (reference sequence). Trimming removed 4 bases from V and 0 bases from J, with 12 bases in between. CDR3 length equals 16 residues. CDR3 DNA: TGTGCCAGTAGTACCTTCAGGGCCGCGAACACCGGGGAGCTGTTTTTT. This encodes CASSTFRAANTGELFF.

V usage is TRBV6-2 or TRBV6-3 and J usage is TRBJ1-2; 9 nucleotides line up with TRBD1. With V trimmed by 4 bases and J by 3 bases, 3 bases remained unmatched. There are 14 residues in the CDR3. Germline values: CDR1 MNHEY, CDR2 SVGEGT. The CDR3 reads CASSSDRGYYGYTF. The CDR3 nucleotides read TGTGCCAGCAGTTCGGACAGGGGATACTATGGCTACACCTTC.

The chain is built from TRBV19 and TRBJ2-3; D unresolved. Germline CDR1 and CDR2: LNHDA and SQIVND (reference sequence). The V and J ends lost 1 base and 0 bases respectively, with 14 bases between them. The CDR3 is made up of 17 amino acids. The CDR3 nucleotides are TGTGCCAGTAGTATAGTCACTGGGCCTGCTAGCACAGATACGCAGTATTTT. It yields the protein CASSIVTGPASTDTQYF.

In its sample, this clone was seen a few times. The genes are TRBV12-3 or TRBV12-4 and TRBJ1-1; a weak D match, TRBD1 (6 bases). V was shortened by 6 bases and J by 5 bases, with 13 bases between the two germline ends. The CDR3 length is 13 residues. CDR3 coding DNA: TGTGCCAGCAGCGCAGGACAGCTGACTGAAGCTTTCTTT. Encoded protein: CASSAGQLTEAFF.